Following are 8 T cell receptor beta chains from one sample sequenced in a study of T cells after yellow fever vaccination. TCRdb re-analysed the 5' RACE reads in MiXCR, keeping a single row per CDR3 protein. The table lists 250,000 to 400,000 distinct CDR3 sequences, 4.1% of them singletons, with about 22% in the top ten. Sequenced here: PBMCs, sampled 5 days after the yellow fever booster vaccination. The source of these receptors is a young man who received the YFV17D yellow fever vaccine.

The chain recombines TRBV4-2 with TRBJ2-7, with D tentatively TRBD2 (6 bases). V was shortened by 5 bases and J by 2 bases, with 10 bases between the two germline ends. This CDR3 has 13 residues. The germline gives CDR1 LGHNA, CDR2 YNFKEQ. The CDR3: CASSAGGTYEQYF. CDR3 DNA sequence: TGTGCCAGCAGCGCCGGGGGTACCTACGAGCAGTACTTC.

This clonotype showed up many times. The chain recombines TRBV5-1 with TRBJ2-1; D gene uncertain. From germline, CDR1 is SGHRS and CDR2 YFSETQ. The CDR3 spans 15 residues. V was trimmed by 3 bases and J by 0 bases, leaving 10 bases between them. As DNA, the CDR3 is TGCGCCAGCAGCTCCCCCCTAGGCTCCTACAATGAGCAGTTCTTC. Translation gives CASSSPLGSYNEQFF. Complete variable domain (other parts from reference TRBV5-1 and TRBJ2-1): KAGVTQTPRYLIKTRGQQVTLSCSPISGHRSVSWYQQTPGQGLQFLFEYFSETQRNKGNFPGRFSGRQFSNSRSEMNVSTLELGDSALYLCASSSPLGSYNEQFFGPGTRLTVL.

This clonotype was detected a few times. The chain employs TRBV7-8 and TRBJ2-3; D perhaps matches TRBD2 (7 bases). V lost 6 bases and J 3 bases, leaving 22 bases between the germline ends. The CDR3 covers 17 residues. CDR1 is SGHVS, CDR2 FQNEAQ, per germline. CDR3 loop: CASSDSLGGGATDTQYF. The CDR3 nucleotides are TGTGCCAGCAGTGATTCCCTAGGGGGGGGCGCAACAGATACGCAGTATTTT.

The gene calls are TRBV20-1 and TRBJ2-7; D not certain. CDR1 DFQATT and CDR2 SNEGSKA come from the germline V gene (reference sequence). V was pared by 3 bases and J by 5 bases, with 14 bases between. This CDR3 contains 13 residues. CDR3 coding DNA: TGCAGTGCTAGTCCCGGGCTTAACCACGAGCAGTACGTC. Encoded protein: CSASPGLNHEQYV.

In its sample, this clonotype was seen many times. The V and J genes are TRBV11-1 and TRBJ2-1, with 9 bases that match TRBD2. After removal of 8 bases from V and 4 bases from J, the junction contained 6 bases not matched to a gene. The germline V gene encodes CDR1 SGHAT and CDR2 FQDESV (reference sequence). The CDR3 has 14 amino acids. The CDR3 loop is CASHAAGGYNEQFF. CDR3 in DNA: TGTGCCAGCCACGCAGCGGGGGGTTACAATGAGCAGTTCTTC.

This clonotype was observed at least ten times. The chain couples TRBV7-2 to TRBJ2-5; TRBD2 agrees at 7 bases. Germline assignment: CDR1 SGHTA and CDR2 FQGNSA. V was clipped by 5 bases and J by 1 base; unmatched bases: 10. The CDR3 contains 16 residues. In nucleotides, the CDR3 is TGTGCCAGCAGCGCCGTGGGAGGGGTTAGCCAAGAGACCCAGTACTTC. Its protein product is CASSAVGGVSQETQYF.

This clonotype was picked up a small number of times. The chain joins TRBV7-6 to TRBJ1-1; possible D gene TRBD1, 5 bases. Germline lookup yields CDR1 SGHVS and CDR2 FNYEAQ. This CDR3 spans 17 amino acids. Trimming stripped 1 base from V and 1 base from J, with 16 bases between. CDR3 nucleotide sequence: TGTGCCAGCAGCTTAGTTAGGCCAGGGAGGGCGAACACTGAAGCTTTCTTT. It is translated as CASSLVRPGRANTEAFF.

In its sample, this clonotype was seen a few times. The chain links TRBV3-1 to TRBJ2-2; 9 bases are shared with TRBD1. The CDR3 runs 15 residues. From germline, CDR1 is LGHDT and CDR2 YNNKEL (reference sequence). V shed 6 bases and J 7 bases; nucleotides not matched to a gene: 9. The CDR3 protein is CASRNEGTGHGELFF. CDR3 nucleotides: TGTGCCAGCAGGAATGAAGGGACAGGGCACGGGGAGCTGTTTTTT.